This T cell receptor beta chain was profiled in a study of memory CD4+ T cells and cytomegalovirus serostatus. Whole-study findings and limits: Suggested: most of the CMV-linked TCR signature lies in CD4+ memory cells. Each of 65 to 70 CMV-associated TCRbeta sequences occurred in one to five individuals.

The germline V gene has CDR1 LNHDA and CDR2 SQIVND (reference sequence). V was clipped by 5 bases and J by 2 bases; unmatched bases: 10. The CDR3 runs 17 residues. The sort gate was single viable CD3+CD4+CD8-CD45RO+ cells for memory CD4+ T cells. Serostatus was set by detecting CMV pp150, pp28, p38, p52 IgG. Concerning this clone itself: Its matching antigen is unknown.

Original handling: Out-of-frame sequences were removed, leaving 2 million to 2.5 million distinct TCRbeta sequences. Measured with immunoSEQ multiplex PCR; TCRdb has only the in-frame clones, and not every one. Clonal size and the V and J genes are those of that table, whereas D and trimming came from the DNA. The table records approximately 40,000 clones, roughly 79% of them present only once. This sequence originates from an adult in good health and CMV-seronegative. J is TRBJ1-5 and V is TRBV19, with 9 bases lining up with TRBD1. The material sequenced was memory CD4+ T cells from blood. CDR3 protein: CASSLRGGQGRNQPQHF. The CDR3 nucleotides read TGTGCCAGTAGTCTTCGGGGGGGACAGGGTCGCAATCAGCCCCAGCATTTT.